Listed here are 30 T cell receptor beta chains from one sample, sequenced in a study of blood T cells in healthy people across ages (dated by TCRdb to the mid-2010s). Libraries were built with 5' RACE. Sequencing relied on an Illumina HiSeq 2500. A second PCR of roughly 6 to 11 cycles was run with a J-beta primer mix and a sample-barcoded 5' primer. The public reads were reprocessed in TCRdb via fastp at Q25 and MiXCR, keeping in-frame beta chains. Each entry merges the rows of one CDR3 protein and shows their most common DNA and genes. The sample profile shows about 1.6 million distinct CDR3 sequences; around 35% of them were found once. The ten largest make up about 10% of the sample. The sample taken for sequencing was blood. The receptors come from a woman aged 25-40 years in good health.

This clonotype was observed many times. The chain carries TRBV3-1 and TRBJ2-7; 10 nucleotides agree with TRBD1. Losses at the gene ends were 4 bases for V and 5 bases for J; bases not matched to a gene: 5. This CDR3 is built from 14 residues. From germline, CDR1 is LGHDT and CDR2 YNNKEL (reference sequence). CDR3 region: CASSRGTGENEQYF. DNA for the CDR3: TGTGCCAGCAGCCGAGGGACAGGGGAAAACGAGCAGTACTTC.

This rearrangement joins TRBV2 to TRBJ1-5, with D possibly matching TRBD1 (5 bases). The V gene lost 2 bases and the J gene lost 7 bases, with 15 bases spanning the gap. CDR3 size: 15 residues. Germline assignment: CDR1 SNHLY and CDR2 FYNNEI. As DNA, the CDR3 is TGTGCCAGCAGTGAAAAGGTGGTGGGGGGACAGCCCCAGCATTTT. Translated, it gives CASSEKVVGGQPQHF.

This chain links TRBV15 with TRBJ2-5; tentatively, D is TRBD2 (5 bases). The V end was cut by 5 bases, the J end by 4 bases, with 17 bases between. Germline V gene data show CDR1 as LNHNV and CDR2 as YYDKDF (reference sequence). This CDR3 has 15 residues. CDR3 nucleotides: TGTGCCACCAGCGGACTCGCCGGCCCCCCAGAGACCCAGTACTTC. It codes for CATSGLAGPPETQYF.

The chain employs TRBV30 and TRBJ1-4, with D unresolved. The V and J ends lost 7 bases and 5 bases respectively, with 14 bases between them. In germline, CDR1 is GTSNPN, CDR2 SVGIG (reference sequence). CDR3 length: 13 amino acids. CDR3 amino acids: CASEPGSNEKLFF. CDR3 bases: TGTGCCTCGGAACCGGGTTCCAATGAAAAACTGTTTTTT.

This clonotype occurred a few times. V gene TRBV28 combines with J gene TRBJ2-1; TRBD2 aligns across 11 bases. The ends lost 4 bases at V and 5 bases at J; junction bases unmatched: 7. This CDR3 has 16 residues. Germline V gene lookup returns CDR1 MDHEN and CDR2 SYDVKM. CDR3 bases: TGTGCCAGCAGTTCTATAGCGGGAGGGCACCACAATGAGCAGTTCTTC. Amino acid sequence: CASSSIAGGHHNEQFF.

The CDR3 here is CSARKPATPTDTQYF. The CDR3 DNA reads TGCAGTGCTAGAAAGCCAGCGACCCCCACAGATACGCAGTATTTT. The chain combines TRBV20-1 with TRBJ2-3; D unclear. V lost 2 bases and J lost 2, with 14 bases in between. Germline assignment: CDR1 DFQATT and CDR2 SNEGSKA (reference sequence). The CDR3 length is 15 residues.

J is TRBJ2-4 and V is TRBV20-1, with D possibly being TRBD1 (6 bases). V was shortened by 1 base and J by 3 bases, with 10 bases between the two germline ends. Germline CDR1 DFQATT, CDR2 SNEGSKA (reference sequence). The CDR3 is made up of 14 amino acids. The CDR3, as DNA: TGCAGTGCTAGAGTAAGGACAGACAAAAACATTCAGTACTTC. Its protein product is CSARVRTDKNIQYF.

This chain joins TRBV21-1 and TRBJ2-4; TRBD2 is taken as the D call from the table, unchecked against the DNA. The DNA end is more similar to TRBJ2-5, so the J call may be wrong. TRBV21-1 is shown as a pseudogene. This CDR3 is built from 15 residues. In nucleotides, the CDR3 is TGTGCCAGCAGCAAAGAACGGTGGCAATGGGAGACCCAGTACTTC. Its translation is CASSKERWQWETQYF.

The V gene is TRBV12-3 or TRBV12-4, the J gene TRBJ2-1, with 9 nucleotides matching TRBD2. The V gene end was trimmed by 3 bases and the J gene end by 4 bases; junction bases not matched to a gene: 16. CDR3 length: 19 residues. The CDR3 sequence is CASSFTWGPTSGIYNEQFF. CDR3 DNA: TGTGCCAGCAGTTTCACCTGGGGGCCGACTAGCGGAATATACAATGAGCAGTTCTTC.

The V gene is TRBV3-1, the J gene TRBJ2-3; TRBD2 aligns across 7 bases. The CDR3 consists of 14 residues. Germline assignment: CDR1 LGHDT and CDR2 YNNKEL (reference sequence). V shed 7 bases, J shed 1 base, and the junction held 5 bases outside the gene matches. This CDR3 reads CASTPTSGTDTQYF. The CDR3 DNA reads as TGTGCCAGCACCCCTACTAGCGGCACAGATACGCAGTATTTT.

The table lists this clonotype with a few counts. CDR3 DNA sequence: TGCAGTGCTAGAGATGTTCAGGGGAACGCTGAGCAGTTCTTC. It is translated as CSARDVQGNAEQFF. The chain combines TRBV20-1 with TRBJ2-1, with D possibly being TRBD1 (6 bases). Germline values: CDR1 DFQATT, CDR2 SNEGSKA (reference sequence). This CDR3 contains 14 residues. Trimming took off 0 bases at V and 9 bases at J, with 15 bases between the two ends.

This clonotype was detected ten times or more. J is TRBJ2-1 and V is TRBV7-9; D is unclear. The CDR3 consists of 17 residues. Trimming took 2 bases from V and 0 from J, leaving 14 bases between them. Germline assignment: CDR1 SEHNR and CDR2 FQNEAQ (reference sequence). Written as DNA, the CDR3 is TGTGCCAGCAGCTTAACGTCGACGGCTAGCTCCTACAATGAGCAGTTCTTC. The encoded protein is CASSLTSTASSYNEQFF.

Notes on this clonotype: The junction departs from the called germline gene at one end, perhaps through a read error. V usage is TRBV6-5 and J usage is TRBJ2-1; 11 positions agree with TRBD2. Germline values: CDR1 MNHEY, CDR2 SVGAGI. This CDR3 has 16 residues. The CDR3 is CACSYSSGRATFEQFF. The CDR3 nucleotides read TGTGCCTGCAGTTACAGTAGCGGGAGGGCAACTTTTGAGCAGTTCTTC.

The V gene is TRBV20-1, the J gene TRBJ1-1; D not resolved. The CDR3 extends over 12 amino acids. With 6 bases removed from V and 5 bases from J, the gap between germline ends came to 13 bases. Germline V gives CDR1 DFQATT, CDR2 SNEGSKA (reference sequence). The DNA for the CDR3 is TGCAGTGCCCGGAGGGTTCGTACTGAAGCTTTCTTT. Translation: CSARRVRTEAFF.

This clonotype was counted a few times. The chain couples TRBV30 to TRBJ2-7; D might be TRBD2 (5 bases). V lost 2 bases to trimming and J lost 1 base, with 12 bases between them. From germline, CDR1 is GTSNPN and CDR2 SVGIG (reference sequence). CDR3 size: 14 residues. As DNA, the CDR3 is TGTGCCTGGAGTTGGGTGAGCGGATCCTACGAGCAGTACTTC. This encodes CAWSWVSGSYEQYF.

The rearrangement joins TRBV27 to TRBJ2-1; D tentatively reads TRBD1 or TRBD2 (5 bases each). V lost 6 bases to trimming and J lost 2 bases, with 14 bases between them. Germline loops: CDR1 MNHEY, CDR2 SMNVEV (reference sequence). The CDR3 length is 15 residues. As DNA, the CDR3 is TGTGCCAGCAGCGTCTACGGGGACGCCTACAATGAGCAGTTCTTC. It translates to CASSVYGDAYNEQFF.

CDR3 amino acids: CASSLGQAKGGGYTF. DNA of the CDR3: TGTGCCAGCAGTTTGGGACAGGCCAAGGGTGGTGGCTACACCTTC. The chain is built from TRBV12-3 or TRBV12-4 and TRBJ1-2; 8 bases line up with TRBD1. The CDR3 runs to 15 residues. The ends lost 3 bases at V and 7 bases at J; junction bases unmatched: 10.

Remarks on this clonotype: This sequence may be a read error, since a much larger clone differs from it by one base. This chain connects TRBV5-1 to TRBJ2-7; the match to TRBD1 covers 7 bases. The CDR3 is 13 amino acids. Germline loops: CDR1 SGHRS, CDR2 YFSETQ. Here the CDR3 DNA reads TGCGCCAGCAGCGCGACAGGGCTCTACAAGCAGTACTTC. This translates into CASSATGLYKQYF.

The chain joins TRBV6-1 to TRBJ2-3, with TRBD2 matching over 12 bases. V lost 6 bases to trimming and J lost 0 bases; unmatched junction nucleotides: 10. The CDR3 has 18 residues. The V gene's germline CDR1 is MNHNS and CDR2 SASEGT. Here the CDR3 reads CASRPLAGGHTSTDTQYF. The CDR3, as DNA: TGTGCCAGCAGGCCTCTAGCGGGAGGGCACACTAGCACAGATACGCAGTATTTT.

The J gene is TRBJ1-1, the V gene TRBV2; 10 bases map to TRBD1. The germline CDR1 and CDR2 sequences are SNHLY and FYNNEI. The CDR3 is 14 amino acids. V was pared by 6 bases and J by 2 bases, with 3 bases of the junction left unmatched. Here the CDR3 DNA reads TGTGCCAGCAGCGACAGGGGGCAAAACACTGAAGCTTTCTTT. It specifies CASSDRGQNTEAFF.

The chain combines TRBV3-1 with TRBJ1-2; no definite D call. V lost 8 bases to trimming and J lost 3 bases, with 10 bases between them. Germline loops: CDR1 LGHDT, CDR2 YNNKEL (reference sequence). The CDR3 is 12 residues long. The CDR3 DNA reads as TGTGCCAGCTCCGGCTCCTACTATGGCTACACCTTC. Its protein is CASSGSYYGYTF.

This clonotype was picked up a small number of times. V usage is TRBV19 and J usage is TRBJ2-5; possible D gene TRBD1, 5 bases. Germline values: CDR1 LNHDA, CDR2 SQIVND (reference sequence). CDR3 size: 13 residues. V was clipped by 3 bases and J by 7 bases, with 12 bases between them. This CDR3 reads CASSIRVQRTQYF. The CDR3 nucleotides read TGTGCCAGTAGTATCAGGGTACAACGGACCCAGTACTTC.

This clonotype was seen a handful of times. The genes are TRBV5-1 and TRBJ2-5; tentative D call: TRBD1 (6 bases). Germline V gives CDR1 SGHRS, CDR2 YFSETQ. V was cut by 4 bases and J by 1 base, with 14 bases left in between. The CDR3 length is 15 residues. CDR3 loop: CASSGQGHVQETQYF. CDR3 nucleotide sequence: TGCGCCAGCAGCGGGCAGGGGCACGTCCAAGAGACCCAGTACTTC.

The rearrangement uses TRBV20-1 and TRBJ2-1; TRBD1 matches 8 bases. The V segment lost 3 bases and the J segment 12 bases; nucleotides outside the gene matches: 7. From germline, CDR1 is DFQATT and CDR2 SNEGSKA (reference sequence). There are 12 residues in the CDR3. The CDR3 reads CSASQGAHGQFF. Here the CDR3 DNA reads TGCAGTGCTAGTCAGGGGGCCCATGGGCAGTTCTTC.

The chain carries TRBV25-1 and TRBJ1-2; the D gene is possibly TRBD1 (5 bases). The CDR3 is 14 residues long. The germline V gene encodes CDR1 MGHDK and CDR2 SYGVNS. V was cut by 6 bases and J by 5 bases, with 16 bases left in between. Here the CDR3 reads CASREGGGRYGYTF. In DNA form, the CDR3 reads TGTGCCAGCAGGGAGGGCGGGGGACGGTATGGCTACACCTTC.

This clonotype has ten or more counts. The rearrangement joins TRBV12-3 or TRBV12-4 to TRBJ2-7, with D possibly TRBD1 on 5 matching bases. V lost 1 base, J lost 4 bases, and 8 bases lay in between. CDR3 size: 13 residues. CDR3 sequence (DNA): TGTGCCAGCAGTTTAGGCAGGGAATACGAGCAGTACTTC. Translated, it gives CASSLGREYEQYF.

V usage is TRBV3-1 and J usage is TRBJ2-5, with 11 bases identical to TRBD2. The CDR3 is made up of 20 amino acids. V shed 1 base and J 0 bases; nucleotides not matched to a gene: 13. Germline lookup yields CDR1 LGHDT and CDR2 YNNKEL (reference sequence). The CDR3 is CASSQVLAGGQRTYQETQYF. In DNA, the CDR3 is TGTGCCAGCAGCCAAGTGCTAGCGGGGGGCCAACGTACGTACCAAGAGACCCAGTACTTC.

The chain couples TRBV20-1 to TRBJ2-1; 7 positions match TRBD2. This CDR3 has 14 amino acids. The V segment lost 6 bases and the J segment 8 bases; nucleotides outside the gene matches: 13. Per germline, CDR1 DFQATT and CDR2 SNEGSKA (reference sequence). This CDR3 is CSAPTAGMVDEQFF. The DNA of the CDR3 is TGCAGTGCCCCTACAGCGGGGATGGTCGATGAGCAGTTCTTC.

V usage is TRBV9 and J usage is TRBJ1-6; 8 bases are shared with TRBD1. The V gene end was trimmed by 0 bases and the J gene end by 0 bases; junction bases not matched to a gene: 2. Per the germline V gene, CDR1 is SGDLS and CDR2 is YYNGEE. CDR3 length: 17 residues. The CDR3 coding sequence is TGTGCCAGCAGCGTAGATGGACAGGGCTCCTATAATTCACCCCTCCACTTT. This sequence encodes CASSVDGQGSYNSPLHF. The full variable domain, with the rest looked up from reference TRBV9 and TRBJ1-6, is DSGVTQTPKHLITATGQRVTLRCSPRSGDLSVYWYQQSLDQGLQFLIQYYNGEERAKGNILERFSAQQFPDLHSELNLSSLELGDSALYFCASSVDGQGSYNSPLHFGNGTRLTVT.

On this clonotype: A junction end diverges from the germline sequence, so it may reflect a read error. CDR3 in DNA: TGTGCCAGCAGCTCTCTACGGGGACGGCTTAATGGAAAACTGTTTTTT. Its protein product is CASSSLRGRLNGKLFF. The gene calls are TRBV5-5 and TRBJ1-4, with D perhaps matching TRBD1 (5 bases). CDR1 and CDR2 from the germline V gene are SGHKS and YYEKEE (reference sequence). The CDR3 is made up of 16 amino acids. The complete variable domain, with remaining parts taken from reference TRBV5-5 and TRBJ1-4, reads DAGVTQSPTHLIKTRGQQVTLRCSPISGHKSVSWYQQVLGQGPQFIFQYYEKEERGRGNFPDRFSARQFPNYSSELNVNALLLGDSALYLCASSSLRGRLNGKLFFGSGTQLSVL.